This T cell receptor (beta chain) was recorded in a study of siplizumab effects on memory and regulatory T cells (dated by TCRdb to between 2019 and 2020). In terms of the full investigation: The effect of the anti-CD2 antibody siplizumab on alloreactive T-cell subsets was examined in allogeneic mixed lymphocyte reactions constructed from human PBMCs. Overall study results and their limits: Whether proliferating Tregs from siplizumab cultures were suppressive was not functionally confirmed. For roughly 75-95% of proliferating CD4+ or CD8+ clones, no naive or memory phenotype could be assigned. Compared with memory T cells, unstimulated naive T cells appeared more diverse, and naive cells seemed to make a substantial contribution to the alloresponse. Sequences below about 10^-5 frequency were poorly captured, so only a minor fraction of alloreactive clones could be mapped to unstimulated subsets. Of the alloreactive CD4+ clones that could be mapped, the Treg-derived share averaged approximately 67% with siplizumab compared with roughly 25% in control reactions. Siplizumab significantly lowered the cumulative frequency of alloreactive sequences that could be traced to unstimulated CD4+ memory T cells.

The CDR3 runs 16 residues from the cysteine to the phenylalanine. The DNA shown is the 48-base CDR3, in frame from base 1. As encoded in the germline V gene, CDR1 is SGHTS while CDR2 is YDEGEE. A distance of 21 bases separates the germline ends of V and J, which lose 3 bases and 5 bases respectively. Sorted unstimulated T cells, along with proliferating T cells recovered from mixed lymphocyte reactions, underwent TCRbeta CDR3 sequencing. Fresh whole blood from 9 to 11 HLA-typed healthy donors was used as the source from which PBMCs were isolated. Comment on this clone: There is no known antigen for this receptor. No base quality values were provided; no much bigger clone lies one nucleotide off.

Receptors were amplified or captured by the immunoSEQ multiplex PCR assay. About 10^5 TCR templates per sample were assayed by the deep sequencing platform. Genomic DNA extracted from sorted T cells was the material used for TCRbeta CDR3 sequencing. As for how the authors treated the data: The R programming language was used for clonal analysis of TCRbeta CDR3 data. Alloreactive CD4+ and CD8+ clones were defined by comparing unstimulated samples with post-reaction CFSE-low samples. By matching sequences to the repertoires of sorted unstimulated Treg and non-Treg cells, each alloreactive CD4+ clone was assigned a regulatory or non-regulatory origin. The source is immuneACCESS, and TCRdb retained only in-frame sequences with V and J called. Part of the clones is not carried over; for the studies checked, unresolved V genes explain less than half of this, and the remainder is unexplained. Clone size and V and J calls were adopted from that table, with D and trimming inferred from the DNA. The sample has 70,000 or so clones on record, about 90% of them singletons. The top ten hold approximately 30% of the sample.

The chain links TRBV5-8 with TRBJ2-7; TRBD1 is a weak D gene call, 5 bases matching. Material: CD8+ T cells sorted from blood. This receptor was taken from a human donor in good health. This receptor carries the CDR3 CASSSRLDSYLNEQYF. The nucleotide sequence is given as TGTGCCAGCAGCTCGAGACTCGACAGCTACCTAAACGAGCAGTACTTC.